The T cell receptor (beta chain) described here comes from a study of tumour-infiltrating T cells in Burkitt lymphoma. About the research overall: The Burkitt lymphoma cohort spanned all epidemiological subtypes. Findings of the study overall: Public clonotypes, several, appeared across numerous Burkitt lymphoma patients.

Notes on this clone: No antigen is known for it.

This CDR3 region has 14 residues. Germline V gene sequence: CDR1 MDHEN, CDR2 SYDVKM. Trimming removed 6 bases from V and 4 bases from J, with 15 bases in between. Sequencing was performed with immunoSEQ multiplex PCR; in TCRdb, only in-frame clones are kept and a portion is missing. The table has 300 to 350 clones, approximately 86% seen once. The origin of this receptor is a human donor with Burkitt lymphoma. The sample was tumor tissue. This chain uses TRBV28 with TRBJ1-2; D is possibly TRBD1 (6 bases). CDR3 amino acids: CASRAQGFTYGYTF. The CDR3 bases are TGTGCCAGCAGAGCACAGGGTTTTACCTATGGCTACACCTTC.